The 24 T cell receptor beta chains below come from one sample, sequenced in a study of T cells in localized non-small cell lung cancer. The protocol was immunoSEQ multiplex PCR, while the TCRdb copy is restricted to in-frame clones and leaves out a portion. The profile shows roughly 2,800 clones, more than 20% of them singletons. The sequences come from lung tumor tissue, collected before any cancer treatment. The origin of the receptors is a male donor aged 60 or over with stage II lung adenocarcinoma.

The rearrangement links TRBV19 to TRBJ1-1; D remains ambiguous. Trimming removed 5 bases from V and 1 base from J, with 17 bases in between. CDR1 and CDR2 (germline): LNHDA, SQIVND (reference sequence). This CDR3 contains 16 residues. The chain's CDR3 is CASSASNPASNTEAFF. The CDR3, as DNA: TGTGCCAGTAGTGCGTCTAATCCAGCCTCGAACACTGAAGCTTTCTTT.

V is TRBV28 and J is TRBJ2-7; the D gene is possibly TRBD1 (5 bases). The V end was cut by 5 bases, the J end by 0 bases, with 11 bases between. Germline V gives CDR1 MDHEN, CDR2 SYDVKM. This CDR3 has 14 amino acids. CDR3 DNA: TGTGCCAGCAGTCCCCGGACATCCTCCTACGAGCAGTACTTC. This sequence encodes CASSPRTSSYEQYF.

This clone was observed a handful of times. This chain joins TRBV10-3 and TRBJ1-1; D possibly corresponds to TRBD1 (5 bases). CDR3 length equals 13 residues. Germline lookup yields CDR1 ENHRY and CDR2 SYGVKD. V lost 2 bases and J lost 3, with 7 bases in between. The CDR3 sequence: CAISELGDTEAFF. Written as DNA, the CDR3 is TGTGCCATCAGTGAGCTAGGGGACACTGAAGCTTTCTTT.

There are a few counts of this clone. The chain is built from TRBV11-3 and TRBJ1-1; unclear D gene. The V end lost 1 base, the J end lost 2 bases, and 8 bases lay between the germline ends. Germline lookup yields CDR1 SGHNT and CDR2 YENEEA. The CDR3 is 14 residues long. The CDR3 loop is CASSLGHYNTEAFF. The CDR3 DNA sequence: TGTGCCAGCAGCTTAGGCCACTACAACACTGAAGCTTTCTTT. The full variable domain, its missing parts supplied by reference TRBV11-3 and TRBJ1-1, is EAGVVQSPRYKIIEKKQPVAFWCNPISGHNTLYWYLQNLGQGPELLIRYENEEAVDDSQLPKDRFSAERLKGVDSTLKIQPAELGDSAVYLCASSLGHYNTEAFFGQGTRLTVV.

This clone has a single count. The chain combines TRBV28 with TRBJ2-7; 7 positions match TRBD1. Per germline, CDR1 MDHEN and CDR2 SYDVKM. This CDR3 contains 15 residues. V gave up 5 bases and J gave up 3 bases; unmatched junction bases: 10. This CDR3 reads CASSPQTGAYYEQYF. CDR3 nucleotide sequence: TGTGCCAGCAGTCCACAAACAGGGGCCTACTACGAGCAGTACTTC.

This clone is categorized as medium-sized. The chain joins TRBV11-3 to TRBJ2-7; TRBD2 is a possible D gene (6 bases). This CDR3 is built from 14 residues. The V and J ends lost 3 bases and 3 bases respectively, with 12 bases between them. The germline gives CDR1 SGHNT, CDR2 YENEEA. The DNA of the CDR3 is TGTGCCAGCAGCTTTGGGACTGGGCGCTACGAGCAGTACTTC. Translated, it gives CASSFGTGRYEQYF.

This clone has only a few counts. The V call is TRBV6-8, the J call TRBJ2-2; no clear D. V shed 8 bases and J shed 5 bases, with 27 bases lying between them. The CDR3 length is 18 residues. The germline V gene encodes CDR1 MNHGY and CDR2 SAAAGT. The CDR3 DNA is TGTGCCAGCTTTGTCGTCCGTTTGGGGTCTGGTAGAACCGGGGAGCTGTTTTTT. Residues: CASFVVRLGSGRTGELFF.

CDR3 coding DNA: TGTGCTAGTGGTCACGAACCCAGGGGGTTACCAACTAATGAAAAACTGTTTTTT. It yields the protein CASGHEPRGLPTNEKLFF. The V and J genes are TRBV12-5 and TRBJ1-4; 7 nucleotides align to TRBD1. With V trimmed by 5 bases and J by 0 bases, 12 bases remained unmatched. In germline, CDR1 is LGHNT, CDR2 FRNRAP. The CDR3 spans 18 residues.

By proportion, this clone is medium-sized (0.01 to 0.1%). CDR3: CASSLWLAETFDEQFF. The CDR3 DNA reads as TGTGCCAGCAGCTTGTGGCTCGCGGAAACGTTCGATGAGCAGTTCTTC. The rearrangement links TRBV11-3 to TRBJ2-1; D gene ambiguous. V lost 3 bases to trimming and J lost 8 bases, with 20 bases between them. This CDR3 is 16 amino acids long. CDR1 SGHNT and CDR2 YENEEA come from the germline V gene.

This clone rates as medium-sized. This chain joins TRBV6-8 and TRBJ2-7; tentatively, D is TRBD2 (6 bases). V lost 0 bases to trimming and J lost 7 bases, with 16 bases between them. There are 15 residues in the CDR3. Germline assignment: CDR1 MNHGY and CDR2 SAAAGT. The CDR3 coding sequence is TGTGCCAGCAGTTACTCGATAGTTCCAGGAGGGGAGCAGTACTTC. This encodes CASSYSIVPGGEQYF.

The chain is built from TRBV9 and TRBJ1-2; TRBD1 matches at 11 bases. The CDR3 runs 15 residues. From germline, CDR1 is SGDLS and CDR2 YYNGEE. After removal of 3 bases from V and 3 bases from J, the junction contained 4 bases not matched to a gene. CDR3 in amino acids: CASSERDRGDYGYTF. Written as DNA, the CDR3 is TGTGCCAGCAGCGAGAGGGACAGGGGGGACTATGGCTACACCTTC.

This clone was detected only a few times. The chain couples TRBV9 to TRBJ1-6; D unclear. Per germline, CDR1 SGDLS and CDR2 YYNGEE. The CDR3 runs 16 residues. V lost 0 bases and J lost 9, with 16 bases in between. CDR3 coding DNA: TGTGCCAGCAGCGTAGACGGAAGGACTTCTGCTTCACCCCTCCACTTT. Translation gives CASSVDGRTSASPLHF.

This clone came up a few times. The chain has TRBV10-3 and TRBJ1-2; D not resolved. CDR1 is ENHRY and CDR2 is SYGVKD in the germline V gene. V was shortened by 0 bases and J by 2 bases, with 7 bases between the two germline ends. The CDR3 loop spans 14 amino acids. The CDR3 nucleotides read TGTGCCATCAGTGAGTCGACCGGGAACTATGGCTACACCTTC. Amino acids: CAISESTGNYGYTF.

CDR3 loop: CASRNSHRGGYGYTF. The CDR3 region has the DNA TGTGCCAGTCGAAATTCACACAGGGGTGGCTATGGCTACACCTTC. This chain links TRBV19 with TRBJ1-2; 7 bases are shared with TRBD1. CDR1 is LNHDA, CDR2 SQIVND, per germline (reference sequence). Losses at the gene ends were 8 bases for V and 4 bases for J; bases not matched to a gene: 13. This CDR3 comprises 15 residues.

The gene calls are TRBV12-5 and TRBJ1-3; 9 positions match TRBD1. This CDR3 spans 12 amino acids. CDR1 is LGHNT and CDR2 is FRNRAP in the germline V gene. CDR3 sequence reads: CASWTGARGVYF. CDR3 nucleotides: TGTGCCAGTTGGACAGGGGCACGCGGAGTATATTTT.

In its sample, this clone was seen a few times. The chain has TRBV28 and TRBJ2-3; possible D gene TRBD2, 5 bases. The germline V gene encodes CDR1 MDHEN and CDR2 SYDVKM. V was trimmed by 3 bases and J by 1 base, leaving 8 bases between them. This CDR3 is 14 amino acids long. The CDR3 region has the DNA TGTGCCAGCAGTTTCCTTAGCGGCACAGATACGCAGTATTTT. It codes for CASSFLSGTDTQYF.

In its sample, this clone ranks as medium-sized. The chain combines TRBV6-8 with TRBJ2-7, with D possibly TRBD1 on 6 matching bases. This CDR3 region has 14 residues. Trimming took 6 bases from V and 3 from J, leaving 15 bases between them. Germline loops: CDR1 MNHGY, CDR2 SAAAGT. The CDR3 DNA reads as TGTGCCAGCAGCGTGGGCAGGGGCGGCTACGAGCAGTACTTC. Amino acids: CASSVGRGGYEQYF.

The chain combines TRBV28 with TRBJ1-5; unclear D gene. The germline gives CDR1 MDHEN, CDR2 SYDVKM. Trimming shortened V by 7 bases and J by 5 bases, and 9 bases separated the two germline ends. This CDR3 is built from 12 residues. The CDR3 protein is CASNSPYQPQHF. The CDR3 DNA reads as TGTGCCAGCAATTCACCTTATCAGCCCCAGCATTTT.

This clone was picked up a small number of times. This sequence joins TRBV28 and TRBJ1-5; possible D gene TRBD1, 5 bases. Trimming pared 5 bases from V and 3 bases from J, leaving 14 bases between. CDR3 length: 15 amino acids. The germline V gene encodes CDR1 MDHEN and CDR2 SYDVKM. The CDR3 here is CASSLTVGVNQPQHF. CDR3 in DNA: TGTGCCAGCAGTCTGACAGTAGGGGTCAATCAGCCCCAGCATTTT.

In this sample, this clone turned up a few times. DNA for the CDR3: TGCGCCAGCAGCTTGGACAGGGGCGACACCGGGGAGCTGTTTTTT. Amino acid sequence: CASSLDRGDTGELFF. J is TRBJ2-2 and V is TRBV5-1, with 7 nucleotides matching TRBD1. V was pared by 0 bases and J by 3 bases, with 2 bases of the junction left unmatched. Germline V gene data show CDR1 as SGHRS and CDR2 as YFSETQ. The CDR3 spans 15 residues.

This clone is labeled medium-sized. V usage is TRBV6-8 and J usage is TRBJ2-5; D is unresolved. The CDR3 covers 13 residues. The V and J ends lost 6 bases and 0 bases respectively, with 8 bases between them. The germline CDR1 and CDR2 sequences are MNHGY and SAAAGT. Here the CDR3 DNA reads TGTGCCAGCAGACCCACAAACCAAGAGACCCAGTACTTC. This encodes CASRPTNQETQYF.

The J gene is TRBJ2-7, the V gene TRBV28; unclear D gene. The germline V gene encodes CDR1 MDHEN and CDR2 SYDVKM. V lost 1 base, J lost 0 bases, and 10 bases lay in between. CDR3 length: 15 residues. As DNA, the CDR3 is TGTGCCAGCAGTTTATCTAGTTATAGCTCCTACGAGCAGTACTTC. Its translation: CASSLSSYSSYEQYF.

This clone was observed a few times. The chain couples TRBV9 to TRBJ1-2; perhaps TRBD1 as D (5 bases). The CDR3 spans 14 residues. Germline CDR1 reads SGDLS; CDR2 reads YYNGEE. V gave up 3 bases and J gave up 7 bases, with 16 bases separating them. The chain's CDR3 is CASSDSGEGGGYTF. For the CDR3, the DNA is TGTGCCAGCAGCGATTCGGGGGAGGGAGGTGGCTACACCTTC.

The rearrangement joins TRBV6-8 to TRBJ1-2, with TRBD1 as a possible D gene (5 bases). CDR1 is MNHGY, CDR2 SAAAGT, per germline. Trimming pared 2 bases from V and 5 bases from J, leaving 15 bases between. CDR3 size: 15 residues. The CDR3 bases are TGTGCCAGCAGTTACCGAGCGGGCAGGGCTTATGGCTACACCTTC. It codes for CASSYRAGRAYGYTF.